These 3 T cell receptor beta chains originate from one sample sequenced in a study of post-analysis software for immune sequencing data. Study findings and constraints: Patients carried five TRBV segments more frequently than controls did, and TRBV5-6, TRBV5-1 and TRBV20-1 were among them.

No antigen has been assigned to these receptors. Tagging with unique molecular identifiers was a feature of the TCR beta cDNA libraries. TCRdb passed the PCR reads through MiXCR, listing each CDR3 protein once. Counted here are some 800,000 distinct CDR3 sequences, 40% to 55% occurring once; the ten biggest clones make up roughly 5%. The source material was blood. The receptors derive from a girl aged 5-17 years with multiple sclerosis.

The chain combines TRBV20-1 with TRBJ2-7; D may be TRBD2 (6 bases). V was shortened by 2 bases and J by 6 bases, with 14 bases between the two germline ends. This CDR3 is built from 13 residues. The germline V gene encodes CDR1 DFQATT and CDR2 SNEGSKA (reference sequence). The CDR3 DNA follows: TGCAGTGCTAGAAGTCTAGCGTACCGCGAGCAGTACTTC. Translating it yields CSARSLAYREQYF.

This clonotype was observed a handful of times. This chain joins TRBV6-5 and TRBJ2-7; 7 bases fit TRBD1. The J call may be in error: the DNA end matches TRBJ2-5 better. This CDR3 spans 17 amino acids. The germline V gene has CDR1 MNHEY and CDR2 SVGAGI. The CDR3 bases are TGTGCCAGCAGTTACCAGGAGACAGGGCTAGGGGCGGAGACCCAGTACTTC. It specifies CASSYQETGLGAETQYF.

This clonotype has a count of ten or more. This chain uses TRBV9 with TRBJ2-1; 12 nucleotides line up with TRBD2. Germline loops: CDR1 SGDLS, CDR2 YYNGEE. Trimming at V came to 0 bases and at J to 10 bases, leaving 2 bases not matched to a gene. The CDR3 sequence is 14 residues long. DNA of the CDR3: TGTGCCAGCAGCGTAGTGCTAGCGGGAGGGGAGCAGTTCTTC. This gives the protein CASSVVLAGGEQFF.